The 29 T cell receptor beta chains below were found in one sample sequenced in a study of blood T cell repertoires in COVID-19. Here immunoSEQ multiplex PCR was the method, and the copy in TCRdb shows in-frame clones only, minus some. The table includes a few hundred thousand clones, around 84% detected once. The sequenced material came from peripheral blood. All receptors come from a woman younger than 30 with acute or convalescent COVID-19.

The chain has TRBV7-6 and TRBJ2-7; 8 bases line up with TRBD1. V lost 0 bases to trimming and J lost 2 bases; unmatched junction nucleotides: 3. CDR3 length: 15 residues. From germline, CDR1 is SGHVS and CDR2 FNYEAQ. CDR3 coding DNA: TGTGCCAGCAGCTTAGCGACAGGGGAAGCCTACGAGCAGTACTTC. Translation: CASSLATGEAYEQYF.

The V gene is TRBV12-3 or TRBV12-4, the J gene TRBJ1-2; D possibly corresponds to TRBD1 (6 bases). Trimming removed 9 bases from V and 4 bases from J, with 9 bases in between. The length of the CDR3 is 11 residues. The CDR3 DNA is TGTGCCAGACAGGGAATCTATGGCTACACCTTC. The encoded protein is CARQGIYGYTF.

The chain uses TRBV10-1 and TRBJ2-3, with 9 bases aligning to TRBD2. V lost 0 bases to trimming and J lost 2 bases; unmatched junction nucleotides: 3. In germline, CDR1 is WNHNN, CDR2 SYGVQD (reference sequence). This CDR3 spans 16 amino acids. The CDR3 DNA reads TGCGCCAGCAGTGAGTCCTTAGCGGGAGACACAGATACGCAGTATTTT. It codes for CASSESLAGDTDTQYF.

This clone was detected a few times. The chain couples TRBV15 to TRBJ1-4, with 7 bases aligning to TRBD1. CDR1 and CDR2 from the germline V gene are LNHNV and YYDKDF (reference sequence). This CDR3 has 17 residues. V lost 2 bases, J lost 3 bases, and 9 bases stayed unmatched. The CDR3 DNA reads TGTGCCACCAGCAGAACCATGGAGGGGGCCGCTAATGAAAAACTGTTTTTT. It yields the protein CATSRTMEGAANEKLFF.

To note about this clone: Other DNA sequences in the sample encode the same CDR3. V gene TRBV20-1 combines with J gene TRBJ1-5; tentative D call: TRBD1 (5 bases). Trimming removed 3 bases at V and 1 base at J, with 7 bases between. Germline V gene sequence: CDR1 DFQATT, CDR2 SNEGSKA (reference sequence). The CDR3 sequence is 13 residues long. CDR3 DNA: TGCAGTGCTAGTCAGGGAAGCAATCAGCCCCAGCATTTT. As protein: CSASQGSNQPQHF.

The genes are TRBV5-4 and TRBJ2-5; 13 bases agree with TRBD2. The V segment lost 0 bases and the J segment 3 bases; nucleotides outside the gene matches: 8. CDR1 SGHNT and CDR2 YYREEE come from the germline V gene (reference sequence). The CDR3 is 18 residues long. Written as DNA, the CDR3 is TGTGCCAGCAGCTTGGGGACTAGCGGGAGAGAGAGAAAAGAGACCCAGTACTTC. Translation gives CASSLGTSGRERKETQYF.

This clone appeared once. This chain uses TRBV7-6 with TRBJ1-4; D gene unclear. CDR1 and CDR2 (germline): SGHVS, FNYEAQ. This CDR3 is 16 amino acids long. Trimming cost V 0 bases and J 8 bases, with 16 bases left between them. The CDR3 loop reads CASSLAGWTRGEKLFF. CDR3 nucleotide sequence: TGTGCCAGCAGCTTAGCAGGTTGGACTCGAGGGGAAAAACTGTTTTTT. Combining the CDR3 with reference TRBV7-6 and TRBJ1-4 gives the whole variable domain GAGVSQSPRYKVTKRGQDVALRCDPISGHVSLYWYRQALGQGPEFLTYFNYEAQQDKSGLPNDRFSAERPEGSISTLTIQRTEQRDSAMYRCASSLAGWTRGEKLFFGSGTQLSVL.

The genes are TRBV5-4 and TRBJ2-7; tentative D call: TRBD2 (6 bases). There are 14 residues in the CDR3. Trimming shortened V by 4 bases and J by 6 bases, and 17 bases separated the two germline ends. Germline values: CDR1 SGHNT, CDR2 YYREEE (reference sequence). This CDR3 is CASSGPLTSSEQYF. In DNA, the CDR3 is TGTGCCAGCAGCGGCCCCCTCACTAGCTCCGAGCAGTACTTC.

DNA of the CDR3: TGTGCCAGCAGCATCCGTCCCGCGAATGAAAAACTGTTTTTT. Its protein is CASSIRPANEKLFF. The V and J genes are TRBV9 and TRBJ1-4, with D unresolved. Germline lookup yields CDR1 SGDLS and CDR2 YYNGEE. The CDR3 has 14 amino acids. V was shortened by 4 bases and J by 5 bases, with 12 bases between the two germline ends.

This clone has just a few counts. V and J are TRBV27 and TRBJ1-1; D not certain. CDR1 is MNHEY, CDR2 SMNVEV, per germline (reference sequence). This CDR3 spans 14 amino acids. V was pared by 6 bases and J by 0 bases, with 11 bases between. CDR3 in DNA: TGTGCCAGCAGCGCGGCCCGCTTGAACACTGAAGCTTTCTTT. Amino acids: CASSAARLNTEAFF.

This clone was picked up a small number of times. The rearrangement joins TRBV23-1 to TRBJ1-3; unclear D gene. TRBV23-1 is classed as an ORF, of uncertain function. V was shortened by 2 bases and J by 0 bases, with 14 bases between the two germline ends. This CDR3 is built from 17 residues. CDR3 sequence (DNA): TGCGCCAGCAGTCAAAGACATAGACTACTCTCTGGAAACACCATATATTTT. It specifies CASSQRHRLLSGNTIYF.

V gene TRBV13 combines with J gene TRBJ1-6, with TRBD1 matching over 7 bases. The CDR3 extends over 16 amino acids. The germline V gene has CDR1 PRHDT and CDR2 FYEKMQ (reference sequence). Trimming removed 2 bases from V and 9 bases from J; junction bases left unmatched: 10. The chain's CDR3 is CASSLFSGGSGSPLHF. CDR3 DNA sequence: TGTGCCAGCAGCTTATTCTCAGGGGGTTCGGGTTCACCCCTCCACTTT.

This chain connects TRBV7-9 to TRBJ1-2; D may be TRBD1 (5 bases). Trimming took off 4 bases at V and 8 bases at J, with 23 bases between the two ends. The CDR3 spans 16 residues. Germline V lookup: CDR1 SEHNR, CDR2 FQNEAQ (reference sequence). The CDR3 DNA follows: TGTGCCAGCAGCTCCTTTGGGGGGGGACCGTTCCGGGGCTACACCTTC. Translating it yields CASSSFGGGPFRGYTF.

This chain links TRBV27 with TRBJ1-2; 7 bases map to TRBD1. After removal of 5 bases from V and 2 bases from J, the junction contained 8 bases not matched to a gene. CDR1 and CDR2 from the germline V gene are MNHEY and SMNVEV (reference sequence). The CDR3 length is 15 residues. The CDR3 is CASSPHRGTNYGYTF. CDR3 nucleotide sequence: TGTGCCAGCAGTCCGCACAGGGGAACGAACTATGGCTACACCTTC.

The rearrangement joins TRBV7-9 to TRBJ2-1; TRBD2 matches 10 bases. V lost 5 bases to trimming and J lost 4 bases; unmatched junction nucleotides: 8. The CDR3 runs 16 residues. CDR1 is SEHNR and CDR2 is FQNEAQ in the germline V gene (reference sequence). The CDR3 region is CASSPSGLAFYNEQFF. The CDR3 DNA follows: TGTGCCAGCAGCCCTTCGGGACTAGCGTTTTACAATGAGCAGTTCTTC. Drawing the rest from reference TRBV7-9 and TRBJ2-1, the complete variable domain is DTGVSQNPRHKITKRGQNVTFRCDPISEHNRLYWYRQTLGQGPEFLTYFQNEAQLEKSRLLSDRFSAERPKGSFSTLEIQRTEQGDSAMYLCASSPSGLAFYNEQFFGPGTRLTVL.

As concerns this clone: Other DNA sequences in this specimen translate into the identical CDR3. V is TRBV6-5 and J is TRBJ2-2, with TRBD1 matching over 7 bases. The germline V gene encodes CDR1 MNHEY and CDR2 SVGAGI. J lost 3 bases, V lost 5 bases, and 3 bases had no gene match. CDR3 length: 14 residues. CDR3 DNA: TGTGCCAGCAGTCTCACAGGGGACACCGGGGAGCTGTTTTTT. Residues: CASSLTGDTGELFF.

The chain employs TRBV5-4 and TRBJ2-1; 8 nucleotides agree with TRBD2. Germline loops: CDR1 SGHNT, CDR2 YYREEE (reference sequence). V dropped 3 bases and J dropped 6; count of bases not matched to a gene: 11. CDR3 length: 16 amino acids. This CDR3 reads CASSSTPGTSPNEQFF. CDR3 DNA: TGTGCCAGCAGCTCAACGCCCGGGACTAGTCCCAATGAGCAGTTCTTC.

The chain employs TRBV6-5 and TRBJ2-6; D gene unclear. V gave up 6 bases and J gave up 4 bases, with 13 bases separating them. CDR3 length equals 15 residues. Germline-derived CDR1 and CDR2 are MNHEY and SVGAGI. Here the CDR3 DNA reads TGTGCCAGCAGGCACGAGGTGTCCGGGGCCAACGTCCTGACTTTC. This codes for CASRHEVSGANVLTF.

A single count supports this clone. The rearrangement joins TRBV19 to TRBJ1-1; D might be TRBD1 (6 bases). The CDR3 has 16 amino acids. Germline V CDR1 and CDR2: LNHDA, SQIVND (reference sequence). Trimming removed 3 bases at V and 7 bases at J, with 21 bases between. CDR3 DNA sequence: TGTGCCAGTAGTATTTTCCCTCCAGGGGTGGCATTTGAAGCTTTCTTT. Residues: CASSIFPPGVAFEAFF.

The chain carries TRBV6-1 and TRBJ1-1; D not resolved. Trimming shortened V by 1 base and J by 4 bases, and 10 bases separated the two germline ends. The germline V gene encodes CDR1 MNHNS and CDR2 SASEGT. This CDR3 comprises 14 residues. The CDR3 DNA is TGTGCCAGCAGTGAAGGGGCGGGGAGCACTGAAGCTTTCTTT. It yields the protein CASSEGAGSTEAFF.

This clone was seen only a few times. The CDR3 region is CASSPPSQRAYGYTF. In DNA form, the CDR3 reads TGTGCCAGCTCACCACCGAGCCAACGCGCCTATGGCTACACCTTC. V and J are TRBV18 and TRBJ1-2; unclear D gene. Germline V gene data show CDR1 as KGHSH and CDR2 as LQKENI. Trimming took 0 bases from V and 4 from J, leaving 12 bases between them. CDR3 length: 15 amino acids. The complete variable domain, with remaining parts taken from reference TRBV18 and TRBJ1-2, reads NAGVMQNPRHLVRRRGQEARLRCSPMKGHSHVYWYRQLPEEGLKFMVYLQKENIIDESGMPKERFSAEFPKEGPSILRIQQVVRGDSAAYFCASSPPSQRAYGYTFGSGTRLTVV.

In its sample, this clone was seen a few times. The chain recombines TRBV4-1 with TRBJ1-2; TRBD1 matches 8 bases. CDR3 length: 14 residues. J gave up 3 bases and V 4 bases, and 4 bases lay outside the gene matches. Germline loops: CDR1 MGHRA, CDR2 YSYEKL. The CDR3 DNA reads TGCGCCAGCAGCCCCCAGGGGGCCGACTATGGCTACACCTTC. Protein product: CASSPQGADYGYTF.

The genes are TRBV20-1 and TRBJ1-1; D is possibly TRBD1 (5 bases). From germline, CDR1 is DFQATT and CDR2 SNEGSKA (reference sequence). V was pared by 3 bases and J by 4 bases, with 12 bases between. The CDR3 totals 13 residues. The chain's CDR3 is CSASRGESTEAFF. The CDR3 DNA reads TGCAGTGCTAGTCGGGGGGAGAGCACTGAAGCTTTCTTT.

This clone was picked up a small number of times. V gene TRBV28 combines with J gene TRBJ1-4, with TRBD1 matching 7 bases. Germline CDR1 is MDHEN and CDR2 is SYDVKM. Unmatched junction bases numbered 6, after V lost 4 bases and J lost 7 bases. The CDR3 extends over 14 amino acids. This CDR3 is CASSSDREGEKLFF. CDR3 coding DNA: TGTGCCAGCAGTTCCGACAGGGAAGGTGAAAAACTGTTTTTT. The full variable domain, with the rest looked up from reference TRBV28 and TRBJ1-4, is DVKVTQSSRYLVKRTGEKVFLECVQDMDHENMFWYRQDPGLGLRLIYFSYDVKMKEKGDIPEGYSVSREKKERFSLILESASTNQTSMYLCASSSDREGEKLFFGSGTQLSVL.

The rearrangement uses TRBV6-4 and TRBJ1-1; a possible D gene is TRBD1 (5 bases). V was pared by 6 bases and J by 0 bases, with 8 bases between. The CDR3 contains 13 residues. Per the germline V gene, CDR1 is MRHNA and CDR2 is SNTAGT. The CDR3 DNA reads as TGTGCCAGCAGCGGACACTTGAACACTGAAGCTTTCTTT. Amino acid sequence: CASSGHLNTEAFF.

This sequence joins TRBV5-4 and TRBJ1-1, with TRBD1 matching over 8 bases. V dropped 3 bases and J dropped 7; count of bases not matched to a gene: 11. Germline CDR1 is SGHNT and CDR2 is YYREEE (reference sequence). The CDR3 has 15 amino acids. The CDR3 sequence is CASSSGTGASGEAFF. The CDR3, as DNA: TGTGCCAGCAGCTCCGGGACAGGAGCGTCCGGTGAAGCTTTCTTT.

This clone was detected a few times. This chain connects TRBV2 to TRBJ1-5; D possibly corresponds to TRBD1 (6 bases). The germline gives CDR1 SNHLY, CDR2 FYNNEI. The V gene lost 3 bases and the J gene lost 5 bases, with 11 bases spanning the gap. The CDR3 is 14 residues long. The CDR3 here is CASSDSKGDQPQHF. CDR3 DNA sequence: TGTGCCAGCAGTGACAGTAAGGGGGATCAGCCCCAGCATTTT. Variable domain in full (rest from reference TRBV2 and TRBJ1-5): EPEVTQTPSHQVTQMGQEVILRCVPISNHLYFYWYRQILGQKVEFLVSFYNNEISEKSEIFDDQFSVERPDGSNFTLKIRSTKLEDSAMYFCASSDSKGDQPQHFGDGTRLSIL.

The chain joins TRBV7-9 to TRBJ2-2; D gene ambiguous. Deletions cut 4 bases from V and 1 base from J, with 10 bases between. The CDR3 contains 15 residues. CDR1 and CDR2 (germline): SEHNR, FQNEAQ (reference sequence). Here the CDR3 reads CASSSFAGNTGELFF. The CDR3 DNA follows: TGTGCCAGCAGCTCTTTTGCAGGGAACACCGGGGAGCTGTTTTTT.

The chain joins TRBV13 to TRBJ2-1; a weak D match, TRBD2 (6 bases). The length of the CDR3 is 13 residues. The germline V gene encodes CDR1 PRHDT and CDR2 FYEKMQ (reference sequence). With 0 bases removed from V and 6 bases from J, the gap between germline ends came to 6 bases. The CDR3 reads CASSLGGSNEQFF. CDR3 nucleotides: TGTGCCAGCAGCTTAGGCGGGAGCAATGAGCAGTTCTTC.